Sequencing of this T cell receptor beta chain was carried out in a study of T-cell reconstitution after alpha-beta-depleted transplantation in children. General observations from the study: Expanded clones from the graft, numbering several hundred, reportedly supplied alpha-beta T cells about two months after transplant.

Germline V gene lookup returns CDR1 DFQATT and CDR2 SNEGSKA (reference sequence). This CDR3 is 16 amino acids long. V dropped 4 bases and J dropped 1; count of bases not matched to a gene: 7. Unique molecular identifiers were incorporated during preparation of the TCRbeta library. Each CDR3 protein gets one entry after TCRdb re-called the PCR reads with MiXCR. The table lists more than 400,000 distinct CDR3 sequences, about an eighth of them singletons, with around 15% in the top ten. This clonotype has a count of ten or more. Its antigen is not known. Sequencing used PBMCs, mostly from graft donor cells, obtained 180 days after TCRalphabeta/CD19-depleted stem cell transplant. The origin of this receptor is a female patient between 2 and 15 years old who had a stem cell transplant for aplastic anemia, so the T cells may come from the graft donor. The chain combines TRBV20-1 with TRBJ2-6; TRBD1 agrees at 7 bases. This chain's CDR3 is CSAISPTGSGANVLTF. DNA of the CDR3: TGCAGTGCTATTTCCCCGACAGGGTCTGGGGCCAACGTCCTGACTTTC.